The source of this TCR beta chain is a study of a mutant IDH1 vaccine in newly diagnosed glioma. The overall study: With temozolomide cycles, or 4-6 weeks after radiotherapy alone, vaccination was started.

The germline V gene encodes CDR1 LGHNA and CDR2 YNFKEQ. The CDR3 extends over 14 amino acids. With 0 bases removed from V and 7 bases from J, the gap between germline ends came to 10 bases. Time point: week 11, during vaccination. The investigators gave 300 ug of mutant IDH1 20-mer peptide in each vaccine dose, together with topical imiquimod. Patients carried new grade 3 or 4 IDH1-mutant astrocytomas lacking nuclear ATRX. This clone came up a few times. The antigen is undetermined. The method was immunoSEQ multiplex PCR; TCRdb's version includes in-frame clones alone and lacks a portion of them. This sample has about 66,000 clones, with 84% found just once.

The material sequenced was PBMCs, taken from a glioma patient whose treatment included an IDH1 peptide vaccine. V usage is TRBV4-2 and J usage is TRBJ2-1; perhaps TRBD2 as D (5 bases). This TCR was sampled from a man younger than 45 with glioma. The CDR3 nucleotides are TGTGCCAGCAGCCAAGATAGGGAGTGGAATGAGCAGTTCTTC. Translation: CASSQDREWNEQFF.